A single sample is the source of the 20 T cell receptor beta chains below, sequenced in a study of cytomegalovirus exposure and HLA in healthy donors. Repertoires were generated with immunoSEQ multiplex PCR, while TCRdb's copy carries only in-frame clones and drops some. The sample includes fewer than 200,000 clones, 85% of them seen just once. Specimen: PBMCs. The receptors were gathered from a man between 18 and 35 years old in good health and CMV-seropositive.

The J gene is TRBJ2-5, the V gene TRBV10-3; TRBD2 might be the D (6 bases). Deletions cut 5 bases from V and 2 bases from J, with 12 bases between. This CDR3 is built from 14 residues. The germline gives CDR1 ENHRY, CDR2 SYGVKD. The CDR3 loop reads CAISKLAEQETQYF. The DNA of the CDR3 is TGTGCCATCAGTAAACTAGCAGAACAAGAGACCCAGTACTTC.

The chain carries TRBV5-4 and TRBJ2-1; 7 bases are a match to TRBD2. The V and J ends lost 5 bases and 8 bases, in that order; junction bases with no gene match: 1. This CDR3 has 11 amino acids. Looked up from germline, CDR1 is SGHNT and CDR2 is YYREEE (reference sequence). CDR3 bases: TGTGCCAGCAGTCGGGGGGATGAGCAGTTCTTC. Amino acid sequence: CASSRGDEQFF.

The CDR3 nucleotides read TGTGCCAGCAGTCCGGGACAGCTTAGCAATCAGCCCCAGCATTTT. Amino acids: CASSPGQLSNQPQHF. The chain uses TRBV28 and TRBJ1-5; 7 nucleotides match TRBD1. With V trimmed by 5 bases and J by 0 bases, 4 bases remained unmatched. The CDR3 runs 15 residues. CDR1 and CDR2 (germline): MDHEN, SYDVKM.

The J gene is TRBJ1-6, the V gene TRBV11-2, with 7 bases matching TRBD1. Trimming cost V 6 bases and J 0 bases; bases outside gene matches: 5. CDR1 and CDR2 from the germline V gene are SGHAT and FQNNGV. The CDR3 has 16 residues. This chain's CDR3 is CASRYRGSSYNSPLHF. The CDR3 nucleotides read TGTGCCAGCAGATACAGGGGTAGCTCCTATAATTCACCCCTCCACTTT.

The chain links TRBV28 to TRBJ1-1; D is perhaps TRBD1 (5 bases). This CDR3 has 14 amino acids. V lost 1 base and J 6 bases, leaving 12 bases between the germline ends. From germline, CDR1 is MDHEN and CDR2 SYDVKM. The CDR3 reads CASSLLKGMPEAFF. The CDR3, as DNA: TGTGCCAGCAGTTTATTAAAGGGGATGCCTGAAGCTTTCTTT. Supplemented by reference TRBV28 and TRBJ1-1, the full variable domain reads DVKVTQSSRYLVKRTGEKVFLECVQDMDHENMFWYRQDPGLGLRLIYFSYDVKMKEKGDIPEGYSVSREKKERFSLILESASTNQTSMYLCASSLLKGMPEAFFGQGTRLTVV.

This clone was seen more than once but under ten times. This chain joins TRBV7-3 and TRBJ2-1, with no clear D. Per germline, CDR1 SGHTA and CDR2 FQGTGA. The CDR3 has 13 residues. Trimming stripped 2 bases from V and 5 bases from J, with 7 bases between. The CDR3 DNA sequence: TGTGCCAGCAGCTTATTCGGAGACAATGAGCAGTTCTTC. Amino acids: CASSLFGDNEQFF.

This rearrangement joins TRBV6-1 to TRBJ2-3, with 8 nucleotides matching TRBD2. Losses at the gene ends were 2 bases for V and 5 bases for J; bases not matched to a gene: 12. Germline V lookup: CDR1 MNHNS, CDR2 SASEGT. The length of the CDR3 is 17 residues. In nucleotides, the CDR3 is TGTGCCAGCAGTGAATCGATCGCGGGGGGCCAGGGAGATACGCAGTATTTT. Translating it yields CASSESIAGGQGDTQYF.

The chain couples TRBV27 to TRBJ1-2, with TRBD1 as a possible D gene (6 bases). In germline, CDR1 is MNHEY, CDR2 SMNVEV (reference sequence). The CDR3 covers 14 residues. Trimming removed 3 bases from V and 8 bases from J, with 16 bases in between. The DNA of the CDR3 is TGTGCCAGCAGTTTTGGTCAGGGGTGGCCGGGCTACACCTTC. Protein sequence: CASSFGQGWPGYTF.

The chain is built from TRBV30 and TRBJ2-6, with 8 bases identical to TRBD1. The CDR3 covers 17 residues. J gave up 2 bases and V 2 bases, and 8 bases lay outside the gene matches. CDR1 and CDR2 (germline): GTSNPN, SVGIG (reference sequence). CDR3 amino acids: CAWSFRAGGPGANVLTF. The CDR3 coding sequence is TGTGCCTGGAGTTTTCGGGCAGGGGGCCCTGGGGCCAACGTCCTGACTTTC.

The V gene is TRBV28, the J gene TRBJ1-4, with 7 bases fitting TRBD1. This CDR3 contains 15 residues. Germline CDR1 reads MDHEN; CDR2 reads SYDVKM. V shed 4 bases and J 4 bases; nucleotides not matched to a gene: 6. The CDR3 nucleotides read TGTGCCAGCAGTTCGCCGGGACAGATTAATGAAAAACTGTTTTTT. The encoded protein is CASSSPGQINEKLFF.

The rearrangement links TRBV19 to TRBJ2-7; possible D gene TRBD1, 6 bases. V lost 4 bases and J lost 0, with 13 bases in between. The CDR3 runs 15 residues. CDR1 is LNHDA and CDR2 is SQIVND in the germline V gene (reference sequence). The CDR3 DNA is TGTGCCAGTAGTAAGACAGGCAAAAGCTCCTACGAGCAGTACTTC. It translates to CASSKTGKSSYEQYF.

The V and J genes are TRBV28 and TRBJ2-7; D might be TRBD2 (7 bases). The germline V gene has CDR1 MDHEN and CDR2 SYDVKM. Between the trimmed V and J ends, which lost 7 bases and 3 bases, there was a span of 16 bases. This CDR3 contains 14 residues. The CDR3 DNA is TGTGCCAGCAAGGGGGGAGGGGGGAACTACGAGCAGTACTTC. It encodes CASKGGGGNYEQYF.

This clone was observed a single time. The V call is TRBV5-6, the J call TRBJ2-1, with TRBD1 matching over 7 bases. This CDR3 comprises 15 residues. Germline CDR1 and CDR2: SGHDT and YYEEEE. The ends lost 4 bases at V and 0 bases at J; junction bases unmatched: 4. CDR3 sequence reads: CASSPGQSSYNEQFF. DNA for the CDR3: TGTGCCAGCAGCCCGGGACAGAGCTCCTACAATGAGCAGTTCTTC. Full variable domain (rest looked up from reference TRBV5-6 and TRBJ2-1): DAGVTQSPTHLIKTRGQQVTLRCSPKSGHDTVSWYQQALGQGPQFIFQYYEEEERQRGNFPDRFSGHQFPNYSSELNVNALLLGDSALYLCASSPGQSSYNEQFFGPGTRLTVL.

A remark on this clone: Compared with germline, one end of the junction differs, possibly owing to a read error. The chain couples TRBV7-7 to TRBJ2-2; weak D call: TRBD1 (5 bases). Germline CDR1 SSHAT, CDR2 FNYEAQ (reference sequence). This CDR3 spans 14 amino acids. CDR3 DNA: TGTGCTAGCAGTTATGCTCTAGGGGCGGGGGAGCTGTTTTTT. Its translation: CASSYALGAGELFF.

A few counts support this clone. This chain connects TRBV28 to TRBJ1-1, with D perhaps matching TRBD1 (6 bases). V lost 7 bases, J lost 5 bases, and 14 bases lay in between. Germline V gives CDR1 MDHEN, CDR2 SYDVKM. This CDR3 contains 13 residues. CDR3 loop: CASTVQGATEAFF. CDR3 sequence (DNA): TGTGCCAGCACCGTACAGGGAGCGACTGAAGCTTTCTTT.

The rearrangement links TRBV7-9 to TRBJ1-1; D gene unclear. The CDR3 runs 15 residues. Germline loops: CDR1 SEHNR, CDR2 FQNEAQ (reference sequence). Trimming left V 2 bases short and J 1 base short, with 11 bases between. The CDR3 DNA follows: TGTGCCAGCAGCTTAACGGCAGCTAGGAACACTGAAGCTTTCTTT. Its protein product is CASSLTAARNTEAFF.

The chain employs TRBV30 and TRBJ2-5, with D hard to call. This CDR3 has 15 residues. CDR1 is GTSNPN, CDR2 SVGIG, per germline (reference sequence). Trimming took 0 bases from V and 4 from J, leaving 15 bases between them. The CDR3 reads CAWSVGLASGETQYF. The CDR3 region has the DNA TGTGCCTGGAGTGTAGGTTTAGCATCTGGAGAGACCCAGTACTTC.

This chain connects TRBV6-4 to TRBJ2-1; TRBD2 might be the D (6 bases). With 0 bases removed from V and 4 bases from J, the gap between germline ends came to 10 bases. The V gene's germline CDR1 is MRHNA and CDR2 SNTAGT. The CDR3 sequence is 15 residues long. The DNA for the CDR3 is TGTGCCAGCAGTGACTCAATGGGAGGATACAATGAGCAGTTCTTC. It is translated as CASSDSMGGYNEQFF.

This chain joins TRBV11-2 and TRBJ2-7; D is unclear. Germline V gene sequence: CDR1 SGHAT, CDR2 FQNNGV. This CDR3 spans 12 amino acids. V lost 3 bases and J 6 bases, leaving 9 bases between the germline ends. In DNA form, the CDR3 reads TGTGCCAGCAGCTTTTCCTACTCCGAGCAGTACTTC. Encoded protein: CASSFSYSEQYF.

The V call is TRBV27, the J call TRBJ2-3, with 10 bases identical to TRBD2. CDR3 length: 16 amino acids. J was trimmed by 2 bases and V by 3 bases; bases with no gene match: 5. Germline lookup yields CDR1 MNHEY and CDR2 SMNVEV (reference sequence). The CDR3 region is CASSFTSGDPTDTQYF. For the CDR3, the DNA is TGTGCCAGCAGTTTCACTAGCGGGGACCCCACAGATACGCAGTATTTT.